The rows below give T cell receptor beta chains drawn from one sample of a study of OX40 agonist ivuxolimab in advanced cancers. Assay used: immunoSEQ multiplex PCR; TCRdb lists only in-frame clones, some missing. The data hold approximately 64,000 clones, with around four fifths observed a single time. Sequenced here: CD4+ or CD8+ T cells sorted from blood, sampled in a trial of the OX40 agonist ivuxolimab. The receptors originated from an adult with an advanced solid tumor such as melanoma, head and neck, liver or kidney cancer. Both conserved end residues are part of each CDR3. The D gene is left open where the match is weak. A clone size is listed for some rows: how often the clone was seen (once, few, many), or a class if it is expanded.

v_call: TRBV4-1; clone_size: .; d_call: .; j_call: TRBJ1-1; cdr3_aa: CASSFRQAFLNTEAFF; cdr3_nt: TGCGCCAGCAGCTTTCGACAGGCCTTCTTGAACACTGAAGCTTTCTTT
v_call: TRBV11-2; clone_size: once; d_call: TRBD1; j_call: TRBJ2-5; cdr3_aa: CASSSTSGTGSQTQYF; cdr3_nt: TGTGCCAGCAGCTCTACCTCCGGGACAGGGTCGCAGACCCAGTACTTC
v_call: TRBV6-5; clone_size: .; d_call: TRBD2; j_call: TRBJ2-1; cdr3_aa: CASSLSGIPSNEQFF; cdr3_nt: TGTGCCAGCAGCCTTAGCGGGATCCCCTCCAATGAGCAGTTCTTC
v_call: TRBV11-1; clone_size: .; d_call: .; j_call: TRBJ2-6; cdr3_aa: CASSSAGANVLTF; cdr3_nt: TGTGCCAGCAGCTCCGCTGGGGCCAACGTCCTGACTTTC
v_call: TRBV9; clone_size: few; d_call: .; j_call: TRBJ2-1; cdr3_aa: CASSVAGGSYNEQFF; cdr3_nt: TGTGCCAGCAGCGTAGCTGGGGGATCCTACAATGAGCAGTTCTTC
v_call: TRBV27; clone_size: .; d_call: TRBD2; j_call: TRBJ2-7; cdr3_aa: CASSLTSGIPYEQYF; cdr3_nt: TGTGCCAGCAGTCTGACTAGCGGGATTCCTTACGAGCAGTACTTC
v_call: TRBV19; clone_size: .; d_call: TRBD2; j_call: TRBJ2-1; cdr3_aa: CASGLAGGNEQFF; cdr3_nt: TGTGCCAGCGGACTAGCGGGAGGCAATGAGCAGTTCTTC
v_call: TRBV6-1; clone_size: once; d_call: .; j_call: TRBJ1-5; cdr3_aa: CAGGPHSNQPQHF; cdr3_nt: TGTGCCGGGGGACCCCATAGCAATCAGCCCCAGCATTTT
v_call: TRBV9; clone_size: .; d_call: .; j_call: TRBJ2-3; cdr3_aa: CASSAQGRSTDTQYF; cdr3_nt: TGTGCCAGCAGCGCCCAGGGGAGGAGCACAGATACGCAGTATTTT
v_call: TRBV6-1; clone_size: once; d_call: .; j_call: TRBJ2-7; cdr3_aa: CASRRTYEQYF; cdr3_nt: TGTGCCAGCAGACGGACTTACGAGCAGTACTTC
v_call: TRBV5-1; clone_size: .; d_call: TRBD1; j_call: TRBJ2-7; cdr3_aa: CASTSITGVYEQYF; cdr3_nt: TGCGCCAGCACCTCCATAACAGGGGTCTACGAGCAGTACTTC
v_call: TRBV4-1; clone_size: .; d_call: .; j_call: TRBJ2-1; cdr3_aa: CASSQPGKTRSYNEQFF; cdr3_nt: TGCGCCAGCAGCCAGCCGGGGAAAACCCGCTCCTACAATGAGCAGTTCTTC
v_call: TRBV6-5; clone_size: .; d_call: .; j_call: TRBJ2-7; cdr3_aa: CASSYLRGNSYEQYF; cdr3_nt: TGTGCCAGCAGTTATCTACGTGGGAACTCCTACGAGCAGTACTTC
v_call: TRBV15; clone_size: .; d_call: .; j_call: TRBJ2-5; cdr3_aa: CATSRDPSGGVTQETQYF; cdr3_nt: TGTGCCACCAGCAGAGATCCGAGCGGTGGAGTTACCCAAGAGACCCAGTACTTC
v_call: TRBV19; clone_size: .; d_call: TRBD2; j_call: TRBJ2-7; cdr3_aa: CASSTTGTSGRQYF; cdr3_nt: TGTGCCAGTAGTACAACCGGGACTAGCGGGAGGCAGTACTTC
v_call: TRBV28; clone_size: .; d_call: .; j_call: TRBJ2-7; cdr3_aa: CASSLSGTSYEQYF; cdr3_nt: TGTGCCAGCAGTTTGTCAGGGACCTCCTACGAGCAGTACTTC
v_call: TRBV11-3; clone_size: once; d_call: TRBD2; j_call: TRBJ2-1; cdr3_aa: CASSFSGANNEQFF; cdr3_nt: TGTGCCAGCAGCTTTAGCGGGGCTAACAATGAGCAGTTCTTC
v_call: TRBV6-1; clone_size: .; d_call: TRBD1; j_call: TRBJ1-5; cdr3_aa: CASSPKASGGQPQHF; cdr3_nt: TGTGCCAGCAGTCCAAAGGCTTCAGGGGGTCAGCCCCAGCATTTT